This passage covers 8 T cell receptor beta chains from one sample sequenced in a study of blood T cell repertoires in COVID-19. This table comes from immunoSEQ multiplex PCR, and its TCRdb copy is limited to in-frame clones, with some not included. The sample lists over 300,000 clones, around 90% occurring once. Sequenced: peripheral blood. The receptors were gathered from a man aged 18 to 29 with active or convalescent COVID-19.

This clone was observed once. The chain joins TRBV7-3 to TRBJ2-7; 7 bases line up with TRBD1. Trimming removed 5 bases from V and 1 base from J; junction bases left unmatched: 8. The CDR3 runs 15 residues. Germline loops: CDR1 SGHTA, CDR2 FQGTGA. CDR3 sequence: CASSLLGDRSYEQYF. DNA for the CDR3: TGTGCCAGCAGCCTACTAGGGGACAGATCCTACGAGCAGTACTTC.

The chain has TRBV6-2 or TRBV6-3 and TRBJ2-3; TRBD2 matches at 11 bases. CDR1 MNHEY and CDR2 SVGEGT come from the germline V gene. There are 14 residues in the CDR3. The V gene end was trimmed by 5 bases and the J gene end by 6 bases; junction bases not matched to a gene: 4. Here the CDR3 DNA reads TGTGCCAGCAGTACGACTAGCGGGGTGGATACGCAGTATTTT. It codes for CASSTTSGVDTQYF.

This clone was counted a single time. The chain uses TRBV19 and TRBJ1-2; a possible D gene is TRBD1 (6 bases). Trimming left V 6 bases short and J 1 base short, with 9 bases between. Germline loops: CDR1 LNHDA, CDR2 SQIVND (reference sequence). The length of the CDR3 is 13 residues. In nucleotides, the CDR3 is TGTGCCAGTAGCCACAGGGTTAACTATGGCTACACCTTC. Protein product: CASSHRVNYGYTF.

V gene TRBV7-9 combines with J gene TRBJ2-5; D possibly corresponds to TRBD1 (6 bases). Germline V gives CDR1 SEHNR, CDR2 FQNEAQ (reference sequence). Trimming pared 5 bases from V and 2 bases from J, leaving 15 bases between. The CDR3 has 15 residues. Written as DNA, the CDR3 is TGTGCCAGCAGCCCGAGGGGGAGCAATCAAGAGACCCAGTACTTC. Residues: CASSPRGSNQETQYF.

The J gene is TRBJ2-2, the V gene TRBV4-3; 8 positions match TRBD2. The CDR3 has 16 residues. The V and J ends lost 3 bases and 6 bases, in that order; junction bases with no gene match: 9. Looked up from germline, CDR1 is LGHNA and CDR2 is YSLEER. The CDR3 is CASSQTPGLVPGELFF. The CDR3 DNA reads TGCGCCAGCAGCCAGACACCGGGACTAGTGCCCGGGGAGCTGTTTTTT.

The chain uses TRBV7-6 and TRBJ2-7, with 7 bases fitting TRBD1. Germline values: CDR1 SGHVS, CDR2 FNYEAQ. J lost 2 bases, V lost 0 bases, and 4 bases had no gene match. The CDR3 sequence is 15 residues long. CDR3 residues: CASSLAVQGTYEQYF. CDR3 bases: TGTGCCAGCAGCTTAGCAGTACAGGGGACCTACGAGCAGTACTTC.

The chain joins TRBV7-2 to TRBJ2-7, with TRBD2 matching over 13 bases. The CDR3 totals 14 residues. The germline gives CDR1 SGHTA, CDR2 FQGNSA. V was pared by 5 bases and J by 7 bases, with 5 bases of the junction left unmatched. CDR3 coding DNA: TGTGCCAGCAGCCGTGGACTAGCGGGAGAAGAGCAGTACTTC. As protein: CASSRGLAGEEQYF.

V gene TRBV30 combines with J gene TRBJ1-5, with TRBD1 matching over 7 bases. In germline, CDR1 is GTSNPN, CDR2 SVGIG (reference sequence). CDR3 length equals 16 residues. The trim removed 7 bases at V and 0 bases at J, leaving 12 bases unmatched. The DNA for the CDR3 is TGTGCCTCGAAAGGGGGCTCGGAACATAGCAATCAGCCCCAGCATTTT. Protein: CASKGGSEHSNQPQHF.